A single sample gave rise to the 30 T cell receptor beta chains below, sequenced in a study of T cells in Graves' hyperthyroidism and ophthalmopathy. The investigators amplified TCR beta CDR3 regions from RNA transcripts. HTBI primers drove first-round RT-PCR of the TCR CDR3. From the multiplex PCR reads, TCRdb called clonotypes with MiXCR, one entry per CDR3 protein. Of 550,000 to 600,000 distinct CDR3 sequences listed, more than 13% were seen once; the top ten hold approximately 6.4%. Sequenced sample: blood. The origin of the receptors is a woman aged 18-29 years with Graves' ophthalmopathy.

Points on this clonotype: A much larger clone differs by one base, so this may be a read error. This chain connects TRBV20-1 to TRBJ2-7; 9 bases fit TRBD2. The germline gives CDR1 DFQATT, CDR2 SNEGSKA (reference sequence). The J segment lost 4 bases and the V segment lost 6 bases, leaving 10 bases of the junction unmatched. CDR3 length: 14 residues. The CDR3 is CSALSAGGSYEQYF. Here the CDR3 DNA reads TGCAGTGCCCTATCAGCGGGAGGAAGTTACGAGCAGTACTTC.

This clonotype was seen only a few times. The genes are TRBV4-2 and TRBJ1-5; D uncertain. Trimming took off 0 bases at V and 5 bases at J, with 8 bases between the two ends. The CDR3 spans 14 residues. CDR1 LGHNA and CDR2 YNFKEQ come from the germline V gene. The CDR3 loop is CASSQEYADQPQHF. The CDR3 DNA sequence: TGTGCCAGCAGCCAAGAGTACGCTGATCAGCCCCAGCATTTT.

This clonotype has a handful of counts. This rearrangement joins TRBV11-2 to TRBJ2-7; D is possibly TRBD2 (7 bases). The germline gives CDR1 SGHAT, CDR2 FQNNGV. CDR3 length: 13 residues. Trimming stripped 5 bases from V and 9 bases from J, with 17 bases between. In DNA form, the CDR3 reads TGTGCCAGCAGCCCCCAGGGGAGGGACGGGCAGTACTTC. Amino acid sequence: CASSPQGRDGQYF.

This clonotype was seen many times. In nucleotides, the CDR3 is TGTGCCAGCAGTACACCCCGGGAGCTCGCAACTAATGAAAAACTGTTTTTT. The encoded protein is CASSTPRELATNEKLFF. V and J are TRBV28 and TRBJ1-4; D remains unclear. The CDR3 totals 17 residues. The germline V and J ends were trimmed by 5 bases and 0 bases, with 16 bases remaining between them. From germline, CDR1 is MDHEN and CDR2 SYDVKM. Full variable domain (remainder filled in from reference TRBV28 and TRBJ1-4): DVKVTQSSRYLVKRTGEKVFLECVQDMDHENMFWYRQDPGLGLRLIYFSYDVKMKEKGDIPEGYSVSREKKERFSLILESASTNQTSMYLCASSTPRELATNEKLFFGSGTQLSVL.

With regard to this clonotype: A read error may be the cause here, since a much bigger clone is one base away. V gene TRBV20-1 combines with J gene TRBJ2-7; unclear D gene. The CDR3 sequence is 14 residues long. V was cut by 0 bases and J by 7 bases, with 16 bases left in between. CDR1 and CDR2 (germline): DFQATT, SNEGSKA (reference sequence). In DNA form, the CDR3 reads TGCAGTGCTAGAGATCTGATTGGGCAGGAAGAGCAGTACTTC. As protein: CSARDLIGQEEQYF.

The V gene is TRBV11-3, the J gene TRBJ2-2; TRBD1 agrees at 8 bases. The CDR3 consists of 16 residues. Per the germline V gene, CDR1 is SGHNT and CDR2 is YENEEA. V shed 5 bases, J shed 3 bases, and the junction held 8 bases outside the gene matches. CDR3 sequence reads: CASSAYRGSYTGELFF. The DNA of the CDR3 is TGTGCCAGCAGCGCCTACAGGGGGTCCTACACCGGGGAGCTGTTTTTT.

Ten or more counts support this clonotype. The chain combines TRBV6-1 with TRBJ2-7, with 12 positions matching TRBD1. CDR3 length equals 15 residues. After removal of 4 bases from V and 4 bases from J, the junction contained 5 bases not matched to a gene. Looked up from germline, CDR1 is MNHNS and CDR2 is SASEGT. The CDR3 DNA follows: TGTGCCAGCAGTGCGGGACAGGGGGCGCGGTACGAGCAGTACTTC. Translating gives CASSAGQGARYEQYF.

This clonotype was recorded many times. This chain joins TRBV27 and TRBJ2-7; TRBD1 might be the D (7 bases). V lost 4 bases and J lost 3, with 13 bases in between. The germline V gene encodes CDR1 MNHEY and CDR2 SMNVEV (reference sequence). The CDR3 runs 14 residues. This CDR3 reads CASSWDSGFYEQYF. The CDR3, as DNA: TGTGCCAGCAGTTGGGACAGCGGGTTCTACGAGCAGTACTTC.

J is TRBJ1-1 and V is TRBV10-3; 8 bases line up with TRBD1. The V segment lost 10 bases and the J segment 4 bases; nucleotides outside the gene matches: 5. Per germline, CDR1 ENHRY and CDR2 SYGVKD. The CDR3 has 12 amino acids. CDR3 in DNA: TGTGCCACAACAGGGGGTCCCACTGAAGCTTTCTTT. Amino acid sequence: CATTGGPTEAFF.

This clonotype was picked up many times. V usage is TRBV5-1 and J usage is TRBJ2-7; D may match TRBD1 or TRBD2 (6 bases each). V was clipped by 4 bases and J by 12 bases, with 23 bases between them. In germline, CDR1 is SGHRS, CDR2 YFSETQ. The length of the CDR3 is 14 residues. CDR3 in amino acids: CASSRGVQRDPSYF. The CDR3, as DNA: TGCGCCAGCAGCAGGGGGGTTCAACGGGATCCTTCGTACTTC. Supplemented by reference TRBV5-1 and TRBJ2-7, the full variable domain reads KAGVTQTPRYLIKTRGQQVTLSCSPISGHRSVSWYQQTPGQGLQFLFEYFSETQRNKGNFPGRFSGRQFSNSRSEMNVSTLELGDSALYLCASSRGVQRDPSYFGPGTRLTVT.

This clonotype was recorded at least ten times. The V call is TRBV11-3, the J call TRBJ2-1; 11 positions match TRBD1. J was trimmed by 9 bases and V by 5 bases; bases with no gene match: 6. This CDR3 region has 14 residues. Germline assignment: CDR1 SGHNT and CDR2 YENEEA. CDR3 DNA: TGTGCCAGCAGCCCCGGGACAGGGGGAGGTGAGCAGTTCTTC. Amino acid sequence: CASSPGTGGGEQFF. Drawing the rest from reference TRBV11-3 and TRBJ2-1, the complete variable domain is EAGVVQSPRYKIIEKKQPVAFWCNPISGHNTLYWYLQNLGQGPELLIRYENEEAVDDSQLPKDRFSAERLKGVDSTLKIQPAELGDSAVYLCASSPGTGGGEQFFGPGTRLTVL.

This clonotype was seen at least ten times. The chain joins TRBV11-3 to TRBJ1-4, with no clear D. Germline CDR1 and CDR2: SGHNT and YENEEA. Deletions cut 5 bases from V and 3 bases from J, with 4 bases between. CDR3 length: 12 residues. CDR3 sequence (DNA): TGTGCCAGCAGCGCGGCTAATGAAAAACTGTTTTTT. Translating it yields CASSAANEKLFF.

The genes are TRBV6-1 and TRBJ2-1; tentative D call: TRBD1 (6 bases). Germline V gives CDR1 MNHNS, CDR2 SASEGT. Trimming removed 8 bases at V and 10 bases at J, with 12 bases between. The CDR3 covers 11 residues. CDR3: CASVLGTEQFF. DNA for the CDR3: TGTGCCAGCGTCCTAGGGACAGAGCAGTTCTTC.

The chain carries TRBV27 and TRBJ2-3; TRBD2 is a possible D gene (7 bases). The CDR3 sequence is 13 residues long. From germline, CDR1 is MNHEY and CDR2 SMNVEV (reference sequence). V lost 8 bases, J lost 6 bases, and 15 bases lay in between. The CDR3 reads CASGQRGGDTQYF. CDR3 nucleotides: TGTGCCAGCGGTCAGAGGGGGGGGGATACGCAGTATTTT.

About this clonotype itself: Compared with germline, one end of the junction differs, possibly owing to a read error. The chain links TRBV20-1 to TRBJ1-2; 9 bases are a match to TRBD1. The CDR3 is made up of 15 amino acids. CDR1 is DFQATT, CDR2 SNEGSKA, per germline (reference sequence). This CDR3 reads CSALDRGDPNYDYTF. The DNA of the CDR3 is TGCAGTGCGCTGGACAGGGGAGATCCTAACTATGACTACACCTTC.

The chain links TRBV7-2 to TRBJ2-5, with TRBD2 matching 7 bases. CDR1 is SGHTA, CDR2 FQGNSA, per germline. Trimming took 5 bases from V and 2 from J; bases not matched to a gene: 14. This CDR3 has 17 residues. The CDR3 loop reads CASSEFPGRMGQETQYF. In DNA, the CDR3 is TGTGCCAGCAGCGAATTCCCCGGGAGGATGGGACAAGAGACCCAGTACTTC.

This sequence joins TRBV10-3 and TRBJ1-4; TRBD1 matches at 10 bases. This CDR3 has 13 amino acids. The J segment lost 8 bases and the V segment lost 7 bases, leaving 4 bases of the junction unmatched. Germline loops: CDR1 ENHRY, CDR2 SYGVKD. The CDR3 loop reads CAITGTGEEKLFF. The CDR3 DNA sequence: TGTGCCATCACCGGGACAGGGGAAGAAAAACTGTTTTTT.

CDR3 residues: CAISESGPNTGELFF. CDR3 coding DNA: TGTGCCATCAGTGAGTCGGGGCCGAACACCGGGGAGCTGTTTTTT. The genes are TRBV10-3 and TRBJ2-2; possibly TRBD1 for D (5 bases). Germline values: CDR1 ENHRY, CDR2 SYGVKD. V dropped 0 bases and J dropped 0 bases, with 5 bases sitting between them. CDR3 length equals 15 residues.

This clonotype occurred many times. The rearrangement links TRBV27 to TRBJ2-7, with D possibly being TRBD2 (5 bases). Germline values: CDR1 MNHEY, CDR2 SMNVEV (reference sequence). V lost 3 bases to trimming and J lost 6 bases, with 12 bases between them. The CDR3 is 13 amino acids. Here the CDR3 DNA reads TGTGCCAGCAGTTTTGAGGGATCTGTCGAGCAGTACTTC. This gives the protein CASSFEGSVEQYF.

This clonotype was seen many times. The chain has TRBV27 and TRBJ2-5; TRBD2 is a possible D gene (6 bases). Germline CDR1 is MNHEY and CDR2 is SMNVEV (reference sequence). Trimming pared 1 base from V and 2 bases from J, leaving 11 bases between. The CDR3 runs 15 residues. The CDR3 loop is CASSLWAGPQETQYF. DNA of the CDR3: TGTGCCAGCAGTTTATGGGCGGGGCCTCAAGAGACCCAGTACTTC.

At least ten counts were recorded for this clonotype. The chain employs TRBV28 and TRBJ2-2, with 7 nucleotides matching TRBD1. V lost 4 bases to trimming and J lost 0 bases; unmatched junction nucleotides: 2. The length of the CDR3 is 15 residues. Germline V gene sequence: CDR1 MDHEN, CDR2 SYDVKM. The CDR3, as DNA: TGTGCCAGCAGTTCAGACAGGGCGAACACCGGGGAGCTGTTTTTT. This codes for CASSSDRANTGELFF.

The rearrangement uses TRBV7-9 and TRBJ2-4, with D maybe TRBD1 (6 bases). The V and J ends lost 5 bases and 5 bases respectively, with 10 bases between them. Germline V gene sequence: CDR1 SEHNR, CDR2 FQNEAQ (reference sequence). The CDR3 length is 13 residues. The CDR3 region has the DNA TGTGCCAGCAGCCTGAACAGGGAAAACATTCAGTACTTC. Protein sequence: CASSLNRENIQYF.

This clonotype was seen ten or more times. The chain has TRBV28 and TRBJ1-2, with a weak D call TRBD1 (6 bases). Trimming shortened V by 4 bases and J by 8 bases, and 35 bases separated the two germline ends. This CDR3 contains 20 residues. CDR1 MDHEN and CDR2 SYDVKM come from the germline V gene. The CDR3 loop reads CASSSPVPGPTRQEGRGYTF. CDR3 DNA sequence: TGTGCCAGCAGTTCCCCGGTCCCGGGCCCAACGAGACAGGAAGGTCGGGGCTACACCTTC.

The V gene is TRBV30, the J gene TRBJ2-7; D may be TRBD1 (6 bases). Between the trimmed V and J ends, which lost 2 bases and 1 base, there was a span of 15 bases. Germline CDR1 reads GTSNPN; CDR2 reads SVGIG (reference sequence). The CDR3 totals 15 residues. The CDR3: CAWSKWGRGSYEQYF. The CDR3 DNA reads TGTGCCTGGAGTAAATGGGGCAGGGGATCCTACGAGCAGTACTTC.

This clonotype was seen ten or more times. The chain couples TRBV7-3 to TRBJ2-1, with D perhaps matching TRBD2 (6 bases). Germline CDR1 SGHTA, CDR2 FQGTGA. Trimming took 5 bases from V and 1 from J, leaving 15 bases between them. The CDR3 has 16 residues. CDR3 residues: CASSPTGTSSYNEQFF. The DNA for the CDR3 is TGTGCCAGCAGCCCCACCGGGACTTCATCCTACAATGAGCAGTTCTTC.

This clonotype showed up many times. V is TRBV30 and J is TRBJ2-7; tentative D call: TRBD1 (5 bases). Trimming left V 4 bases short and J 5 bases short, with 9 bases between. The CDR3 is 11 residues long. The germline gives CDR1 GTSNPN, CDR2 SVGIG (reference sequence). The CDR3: CAWIRRDEQYF. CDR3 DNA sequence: TGTGCCTGGATTCGCAGGGACGAGCAGTACTTC.

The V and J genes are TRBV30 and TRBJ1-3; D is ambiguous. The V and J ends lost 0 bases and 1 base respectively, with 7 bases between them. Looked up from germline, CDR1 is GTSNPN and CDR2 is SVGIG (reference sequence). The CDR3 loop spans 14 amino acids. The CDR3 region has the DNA TGTGCCTGGAGTGTTGGCTCGTCTGGAAACACCATATATTTT. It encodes CAWSVGSSGNTIYF.

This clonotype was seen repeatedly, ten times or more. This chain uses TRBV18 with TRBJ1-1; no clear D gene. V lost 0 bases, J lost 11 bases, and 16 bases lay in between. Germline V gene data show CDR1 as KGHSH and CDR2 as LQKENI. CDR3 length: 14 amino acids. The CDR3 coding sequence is TGTGCCAGCTCACCACCGGGAGACACCCACGCCGCTTTCTTT. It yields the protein CASSPPGDTHAAFF.

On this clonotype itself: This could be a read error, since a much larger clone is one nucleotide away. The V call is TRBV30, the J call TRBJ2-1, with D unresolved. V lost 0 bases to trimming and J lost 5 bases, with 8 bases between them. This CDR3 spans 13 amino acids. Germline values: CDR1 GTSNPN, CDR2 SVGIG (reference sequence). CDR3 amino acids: CAWSVLGHNEQFF. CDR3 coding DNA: TGTGCCTGGAGTGTATTAGGGCACAATGAGCAGTTCTTC.

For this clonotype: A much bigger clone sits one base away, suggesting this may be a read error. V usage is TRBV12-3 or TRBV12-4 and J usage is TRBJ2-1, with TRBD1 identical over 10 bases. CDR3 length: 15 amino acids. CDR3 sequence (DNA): TGTGCCAGCAGAACTGGGACAGGGGTGAACAATGAGCAGTCCTTC. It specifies CASRTGTGVNNEQSF.